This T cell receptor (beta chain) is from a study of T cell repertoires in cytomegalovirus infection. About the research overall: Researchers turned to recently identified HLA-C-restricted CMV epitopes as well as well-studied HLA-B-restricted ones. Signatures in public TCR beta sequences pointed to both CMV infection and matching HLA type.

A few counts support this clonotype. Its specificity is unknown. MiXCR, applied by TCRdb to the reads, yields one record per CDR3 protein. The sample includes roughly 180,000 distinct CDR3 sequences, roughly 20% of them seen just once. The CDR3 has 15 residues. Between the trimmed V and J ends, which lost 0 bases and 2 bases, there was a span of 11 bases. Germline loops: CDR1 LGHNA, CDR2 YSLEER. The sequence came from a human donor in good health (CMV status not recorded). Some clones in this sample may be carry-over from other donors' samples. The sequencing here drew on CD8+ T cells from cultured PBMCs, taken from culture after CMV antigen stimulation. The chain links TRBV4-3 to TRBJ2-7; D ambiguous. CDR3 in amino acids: CASSQDLSTAYEQYF. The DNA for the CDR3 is TGCGCCAGCAGCCAAGATCTTTCCACAGCCTACGAGCAGTACTTC.